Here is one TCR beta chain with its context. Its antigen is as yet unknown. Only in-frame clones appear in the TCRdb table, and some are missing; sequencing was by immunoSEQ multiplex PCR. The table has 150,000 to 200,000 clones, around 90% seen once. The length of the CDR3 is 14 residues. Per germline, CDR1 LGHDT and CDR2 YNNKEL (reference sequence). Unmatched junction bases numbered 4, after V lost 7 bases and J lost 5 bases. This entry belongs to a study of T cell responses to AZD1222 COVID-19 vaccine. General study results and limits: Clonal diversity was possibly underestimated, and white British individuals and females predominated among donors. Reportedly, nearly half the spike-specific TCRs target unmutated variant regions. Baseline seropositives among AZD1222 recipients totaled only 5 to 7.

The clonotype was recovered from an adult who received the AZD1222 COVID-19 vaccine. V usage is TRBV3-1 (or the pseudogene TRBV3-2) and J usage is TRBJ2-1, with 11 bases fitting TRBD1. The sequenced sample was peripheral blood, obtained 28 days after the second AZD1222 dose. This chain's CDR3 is CASKGQGGNNEQFF. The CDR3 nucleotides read TGTGCCAGCAAGGGACAGGGGGGCAACAATGAGCAGTTCTTC.